This T cell receptor beta chain was identified in a study of blood T cell repertoires in COVID-19. Study overall: Italy, Spain and the United States were the sources of the convalescent and acute COVID-19 samples. PBMCs, B-cell-depleted T cells, or T cells were the source of the cDNA or gDNA that made up the material.

The CDR3 spans 14 residues. Germline CDR1 reads GTSNPN; CDR2 reads SVGIG (reference sequence). V gave up 1 base and J gave up 4 bases; unmatched junction bases: 3. Recruited during active infection, patients (from Seattle) were subsequently followed longitudinally. Original data processing: Amplification from reference gene primers served as the basis for estimated nucleated cell counts. Using immunoSEQ multiplex PCR, the repertoire was profiled, and TCRdb retains in-frame clones only, with some absent. V, J and clone size derive from that table, while D and trimming were established from the DNA sequence. This table has about 480,000 clones, nearly 90% appearing once.

Sample: peripheral blood. The gene calls are TRBV30 and TRBJ1-5; 8 nucleotides agree with TRBD1. The TCR sequence derives from a man between 18 and 35 years old with COVID-19, enrolled during active disease. The DNA for the CDR3 is TGTGCCTGGAGTGCCAACAGGGGGAATCAGCCCCAGCATTTT. It encodes CAWSANRGNQPQHF.